The 21 T cell receptor beta chains reported below all come from one sample, sequenced in a study of blood T cell repertoires in COVID-19. Sequencing used immunoSEQ multiplex PCR; TCRdb keeps in-frame clones, though not all of them. The data hold around 140,000 clones, with about 76% observed a single time. Material for sequencing was peripheral blood. The receptors here all came from a woman aged 55-69 years with active or convalescent COVID-19.

This clone was observed a few times. This rearrangement joins TRBV18 to TRBJ1-4; 7 bases are shared with TRBD1. From germline, CDR1 is KGHSH and CDR2 LQKENI. V lost 6 bases to trimming and J lost 4 bases; unmatched junction nucleotides: 5. CDR3 size: 14 residues. CDR3 loop: CASSPRQGNEKLFF. The DNA for the CDR3 is TGTGCCAGCTCTCCTAGACAGGGTAATGAAAAACTGTTTTTT.

The V call is TRBV5-1, the J call TRBJ2-2, with TRBD1 identical over 7 bases. Germline CDR1 SGHRS, CDR2 YFSETQ. Trimming at V came to 0 bases and at J to 0 bases, leaving 2 bases not matched to a gene. CDR3 length: 16 amino acids. CDR3 in amino acids: CASSLDRGSNTGELFF. DNA of the CDR3: TGCGCCAGCAGCTTGGACAGGGGCTCGAACACCGGGGAGCTGTTTTTT.

This chain connects TRBV5-1 to TRBJ1-2; D might be TRBD1 (6 bases). The length of the CDR3 is 13 residues. Trimming removed 0 bases from V and 8 bases from J, with 11 bases in between. Germline CDR1 and CDR2: SGHRS and YFSETQ. CDR3 bases: TGCGCCAGCAGCTTGGACACAGGGAGAGGCTACACCTTC. Protein: CASSLDTGRGYTF.

The rearrangement joins TRBV28 to TRBJ1-3, with 9 bases that match TRBD1. V lost 6 bases, J lost 3 bases, and 6 bases stayed unmatched. The CDR3 covers 15 residues. In germline, CDR1 is MDHEN, CDR2 SYDVKM. CDR3 DNA: TGTGCCAGCAGCTCAACAGGGGGCGGTGGAAACACCATATATTTT. Protein product: CASSSTGGGGNTIYF.

V and J are TRBV5-1 and TRBJ1-3, with D perhaps TRBD1 (5 bases). Between the trimmed V and J ends, which lost 1 base and 0 bases, there was a span of 8 bases. Per the germline V gene, CDR1 is SGHRS and CDR2 is YFSETQ. The CDR3 sequence is 15 residues long. The CDR3 protein is CASSLRGSSGNTIYF. CDR3 bases: TGCGCCAGCAGCTTGAGGGGTTCCTCTGGAAACACCATATATTTT.

The gene calls are TRBV29-1 and TRBJ2-5; 10 positions match TRBD2. The V segment lost 4 bases and the J segment 4 bases; nucleotides outside the gene matches: 6. Germline CDR1 SQVTM, CDR2 ANQGSEA. This CDR3 contains 14 residues. The CDR3 spells CSVGTSGQGETQYF. The DNA of the CDR3 is TGCAGCGTTGGGACTAGCGGTCAGGGAGAGACCCAGTACTTC.

The J gene is TRBJ1-3, the V gene TRBV18; D perhaps matches TRBD1 (6 bases). V was shortened by 6 bases and J by 0 bases, with 9 bases between the two germline ends. The CDR3 loop spans 14 amino acids. Germline V gives CDR1 KGHSH, CDR2 LQKENI. CDR3 nucleotide sequence: TGTGCCAGCTCTAAACAGGGCTCTGGAAACACCATATATTTT. As protein: CASSKQGSGNTIYF.

V and J are TRBV28 and TRBJ1-2; 7 nucleotides align to TRBD1. This CDR3 spans 14 amino acids. Germline V gene sequence: CDR1 MDHEN, CDR2 SYDVKM. After removal of 3 bases from V and 2 bases from J, the junction contained 3 bases not matched to a gene. CDR3 amino acids: CASSFGRGNYGYTF. CDR3 nucleotide sequence: TGTGCCAGCAGTTTTGGCAGGGGGAACTATGGCTACACCTTC.

This chain links TRBV6-4 with TRBJ1-1; possibly TRBD1 for D (5 bases). The CDR3 extends over 14 amino acids. The germline V and J ends were trimmed by 5 bases and 2 bases, with 12 bases remaining between them. The germline V gene has CDR1 MRHNA and CDR2 SNTAGT. The CDR3 DNA follows: TGTGCCAGCAGTAAGGGCAGGGATAACACTGAAGCTTTCTTT. Translating gives CASSKGRDNTEAFF.

The chain recombines TRBV7-3 with TRBJ2-2; D not certain. Germline CDR1 is SGHTA and CDR2 is FQGTGA. V was pared by 0 bases and J by 3 bases, with 8 bases between. The CDR3 loop spans 15 amino acids. CDR3 amino acids: CASSLTALHTGELFF. The CDR3 coding sequence is TGTGCCAGCAGCTTAACTGCACTCCACACCGGGGAGCTGTTTTTT.

This clone appeared a single time. J is TRBJ1-4 and V is TRBV6-6, with D possibly TRBD1 on 5 matching bases. V shed 7 bases and J shed 0 bases, with 9 bases lying between them. The CDR3 totals 14 residues. Germline V gene data show CDR1 as MNHNY and CDR2 as SVGAGI (reference sequence). This CDR3 reads CASKTGATNEKLFF. CDR3 bases: TGTGCCAGCAAGACGGGGGCAACTAATGAAAAACTGTTTTTT.

The chain links TRBV5-1 to TRBJ1-2; TRBD1 aligns across 7 bases. The CDR3 is 14 residues long. The germline CDR1 and CDR2 sequences are SGHRS and YFSETQ. The ends lost 7 bases at V and 4 bases at J; junction bases unmatched: 10. CDR3 sequence reads: CASGPGDSSYGYTF. The CDR3 nucleotides are TGCGCCAGCGGACCCGGGGACAGTTCCTATGGCTACACCTTC.

The chain has TRBV18 and TRBJ1-6; TRBD1 matches at 8 bases. This CDR3 is built from 15 residues. Trimming cost V 3 bases and J 7 bases; bases outside gene matches: 5. Germline V gene sequence: CDR1 KGHSH, CDR2 LQKENI. The CDR3, as DNA: TGTGCCAGCTCACCCGGACAGGGACCCAATTCACCCCTCCACTTT. Its translation: CASSPGQGPNSPLHF.

This chain joins TRBV11-1 and TRBJ2-2; D ambiguous. CDR1 and CDR2 (germline): SGHAT, FQDESV (reference sequence). This CDR3 spans 16 amino acids. The germline V and J ends were trimmed by 7 bases and 1 base, with 16 bases remaining between them. The CDR3 sequence: CASTTRHLGNTGELFF. CDR3 nucleotides: TGTGCCAGCACCACGCGACATTTGGGGAACACCGGGGAGCTGTTTTTT.

The chain employs TRBV4-3 and TRBJ2-3; no clear D. Per the germline V gene, CDR1 is LGHNA and CDR2 is YSLEER. V lost 0 bases to trimming and J lost 4 bases, with 8 bases between them. The CDR3 runs to 14 residues. The CDR3 is CASSQEFAADTQYF. DNA for the CDR3: TGCGCCAGCAGCCAAGAGTTCGCGGCAGATACGCAGTATTTT.

The rearrangement joins TRBV3-1 (or the pseudogene TRBV3-2) to TRBJ2-1, with a possible D match to TRBD2 (5 bases). Per the germline V gene, CDR1 is LGHDT and CDR2 is YNNKEL (reference sequence). Trimming took off 2 bases at V and 10 bases at J, with 12 bases between the two ends. This CDR3 has 13 amino acids. The CDR3 sequence: CASSQPGGLEQFF. Here the CDR3 DNA reads TGTGCCAGCAGCCAACCTGGCGGGTTGGAGCAGTTCTTC.

CDR3 sequence reads: CASSIGDSGNTIYF. In nucleotides, the CDR3 is TGTGCCAGTAGTATAGGCGACTCTGGAAACACCATATATTTT. The chain has TRBV19 and TRBJ1-3; D not certain. This CDR3 is built from 14 residues. Germline V lookup: CDR1 LNHDA, CDR2 SQIVND (reference sequence). V dropped 1 base and J dropped 0 bases, with 4 bases sitting between them.

The chain uses TRBV4-1 and TRBJ2-2, with D possibly TRBD1 on 6 matching bases. CDR1 is MGHRA, CDR2 YSYEKL, per germline. This CDR3 spans 15 amino acids. V lost 4 bases and J 4 bases, leaving 13 bases between the germline ends. The CDR3 DNA sequence: TGCGCCAGCAGCCCACAGGGCGCGGGCACCGGGGAGCTGTTTTTT. Translated: CASSPQGAGTGELFF.

The rearrangement joins TRBV9 to TRBJ2-3, with D perhaps TRBD1 (5 bases). Per the germline V gene, CDR1 is SGDLS and CDR2 is YYNGEE. This CDR3 has 14 residues. V lost 0 bases to trimming and J lost 1 base, with 6 bases between them. This CDR3 is CASSVETGTDTQYF. CDR3 in DNA: TGTGCCAGCAGCGTAGAGACAGGCACAGATACGCAGTATTTT.

This clone was counted a single time. The chain joins TRBV7-6 to TRBJ2-2; TRBD2 is a possible D gene (5 bases). The CDR3 runs to 15 residues. V was shortened by 3 bases and J by 4 bases, with 12 bases between the two germline ends. Germline loops: CDR1 SGHVS, CDR2 FNYEAQ. Written as DNA, the CDR3 is TGTGCCAGCAGCTTTGGAAGCGGCATCACCGGGGAGCTGTTTTTT. Translating gives CASSFGSGITGELFF.

This chain joins TRBV29-1 and TRBJ2-1; TRBD2 matches 15 bases. The CDR3 sequence is 16 residues long. V was pared by 7 bases and J by 7 bases, with 11 bases of the junction left unmatched. Germline V lookup: CDR1 SQVTM, CDR2 ANQGSEA. The CDR3 loop reads CSAVGLAGGGRNEQFF. The CDR3 coding sequence is TGCAGCGCCGTGGGACTAGCGGGAGGCGGGCGAAATGAGCAGTTCTTC.